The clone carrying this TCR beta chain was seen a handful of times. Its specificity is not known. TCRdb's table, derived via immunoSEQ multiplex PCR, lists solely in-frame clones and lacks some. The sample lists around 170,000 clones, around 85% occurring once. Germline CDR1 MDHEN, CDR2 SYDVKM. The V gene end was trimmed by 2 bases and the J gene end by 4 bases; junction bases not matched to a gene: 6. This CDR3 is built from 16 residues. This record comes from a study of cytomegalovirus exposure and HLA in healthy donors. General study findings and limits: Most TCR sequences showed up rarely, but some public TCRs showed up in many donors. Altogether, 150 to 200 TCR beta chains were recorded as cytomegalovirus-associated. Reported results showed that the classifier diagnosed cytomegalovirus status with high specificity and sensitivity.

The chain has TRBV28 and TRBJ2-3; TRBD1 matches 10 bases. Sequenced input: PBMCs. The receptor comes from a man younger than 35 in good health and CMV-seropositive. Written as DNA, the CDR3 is TGTGCCAGCAGTTTACTGACAGGGGGCGCCTCAGATACGCAGTATTTT. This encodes CASSLLTGGASDTQYF.